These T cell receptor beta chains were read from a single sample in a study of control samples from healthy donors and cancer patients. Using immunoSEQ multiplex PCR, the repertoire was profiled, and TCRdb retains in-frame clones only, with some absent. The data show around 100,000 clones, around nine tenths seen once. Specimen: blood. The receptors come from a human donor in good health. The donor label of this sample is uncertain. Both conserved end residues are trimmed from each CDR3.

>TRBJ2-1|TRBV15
ATTNRGAYNEQF
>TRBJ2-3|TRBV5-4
ASSLAVVSTDTQY
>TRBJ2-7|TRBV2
ASSDGQRPYEQY
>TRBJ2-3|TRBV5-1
ASSLFAGEDTQY
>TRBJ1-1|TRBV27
ASSLAHGAMNTEAF
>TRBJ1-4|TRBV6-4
ARGRGLRPIGATNEKLF
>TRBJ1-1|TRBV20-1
SVQLNTEAF
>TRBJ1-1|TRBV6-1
ASSEVMPVEAF
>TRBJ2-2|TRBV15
ATSRDIGSGELF
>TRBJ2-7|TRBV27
ASSLSIAGGIYEQY
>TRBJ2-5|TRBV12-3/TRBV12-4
ASSRTRQETQY
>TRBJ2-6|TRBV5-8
ASSLVFSGANVLT
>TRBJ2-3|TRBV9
ASSVGLAGGDTQY
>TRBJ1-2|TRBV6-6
ASSMSLTGRLYYT
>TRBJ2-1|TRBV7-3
ASSLDFGTYNEQF
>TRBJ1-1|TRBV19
ASSDQSGGSTEAF
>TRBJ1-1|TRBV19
ASSPRGRTENTEAF
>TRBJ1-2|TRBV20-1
SALPEDIYT
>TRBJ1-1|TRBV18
ASSFGSTEAF
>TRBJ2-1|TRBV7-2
ASSSWEGGLNEQF
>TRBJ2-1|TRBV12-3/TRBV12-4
ASSLTGYNEQF
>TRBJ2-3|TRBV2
ASSGVGSGDTQY
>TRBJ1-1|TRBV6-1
ASSEPTGGWTEAF
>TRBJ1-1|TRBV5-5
ASSYLDREAF
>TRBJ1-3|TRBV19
ASTPTPDRGPLFSGNTIY
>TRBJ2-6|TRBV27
ASSGLGGANVLT
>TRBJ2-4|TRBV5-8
ASSLGVRDTQLAKNIQY
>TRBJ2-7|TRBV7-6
ASSATDSSYEQY
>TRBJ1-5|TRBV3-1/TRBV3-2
ASRQDRGSNQPQH
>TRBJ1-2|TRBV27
ASSQAGTGRYYGYT
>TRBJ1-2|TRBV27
ASALRQATGYT
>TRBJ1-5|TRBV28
ASSLAGQGFGQPQH
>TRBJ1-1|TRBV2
ASGRRARGQDNTEAF
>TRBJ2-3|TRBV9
ASSVALGGAGTDTQY
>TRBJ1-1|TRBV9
ASSPVPRTGPMNTEAF
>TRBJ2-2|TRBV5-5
ASSYPQGIAGELF
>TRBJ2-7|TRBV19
ASRRVGESYEQY
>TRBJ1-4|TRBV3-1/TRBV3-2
ASSGTGQGEKLF
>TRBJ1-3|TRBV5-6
ASSLGRGDTIY
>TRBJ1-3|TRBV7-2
AGARGLSGNTIY
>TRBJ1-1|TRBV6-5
ASTQTGGIGTEAF
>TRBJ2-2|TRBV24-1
ATSDPHRGTGELF
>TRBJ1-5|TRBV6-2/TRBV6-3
ASSVGPERDQPQH
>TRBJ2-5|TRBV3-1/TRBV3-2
ASSQAGGGYQETQY
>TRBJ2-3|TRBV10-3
AISDNSDTQY
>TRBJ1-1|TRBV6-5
ASIYLEQGRTEAF
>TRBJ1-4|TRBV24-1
ATSAGAEEKLF
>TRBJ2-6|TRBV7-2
ASTGTGNSGANVLT
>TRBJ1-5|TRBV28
ASSLISPVDFGRPQH
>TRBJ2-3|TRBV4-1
ASSLLDPGLASSTDTQY
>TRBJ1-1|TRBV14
ASSQASAGINTEAF
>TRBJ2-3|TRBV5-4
ASSLRAGGGNTDTQY
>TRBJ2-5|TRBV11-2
ASSLEGGKETQY
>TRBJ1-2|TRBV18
ASSPGGADLGT
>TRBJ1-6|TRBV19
ASSRDSNSPLH